This T cell receptor beta chain derives from a study of regulatory T cells in long-lasting Graves disease. Through Arm-PCR of CDR3 regions and iRepertoire HTBI primers, TCR beta libraries were built. TCRdb independently ran MiXCR on the multiplex PCR reads; one entry per CDR3 protein. The sample shows hundreds of thousands of distinct CDR3 sequences, roughly 15% of them seen only once. The table lists this clonotype with many counts. The time point was: newly diagnosed GD, antithyroid drugs for less than 3 months. Researchers made the TCR library from RNA that was extracted from PBMCs. The CDR3 extends over 14 amino acids. CDR1 is SGHTA, CDR2 FQGNSA, per germline. These data were likewise used in another study, on T cells in Graves' hyperthyroidism and ophthalmopathy.

The chain uses TRBV7-2 and TRBJ2-1, with D uncertain. Sequencing was performed on peripheral blood mononuclear cells (PBMCs), taken at new diagnosis, from a patient treated with antithyroid drugs. The TCR originated in a woman in her twenties or thirties with Graves disease. The CDR3 nucleotides read TGTGCATCGCACACTCCGAGCTCCTACAATGAGCAGTTCTTC. Residues: CASHTPSSYNEQFF.